This entry is about one T cell receptor (beta chain). This is likely a read error, given that the CDR3 carries no conserved phenylalanine or tryptophan at its end. Negative isolation yielded the CD8+ and CD4+ T cells, while FACS enriched the TEMRA cells. RNA in amounts of about 0.5 to 1 ug was reverse transcribed with random hexamers. TCRdb called the immunoSEQ multiplex PCR reads again in MiXCR, with one record for every CDR3 protein. There are about 300,000 distinct CDR3 sequences in the sample; 65% to 90% occur only once, and 0.21% lies in the top ten. This entry is derived from a study of CD8 T cells in Susac syndrome. The sequence came from a human donor with multiple sclerosis. Source material: CD8+ T cells from PBMCs.

DNA of the CDR3: TGTGCCAGCAGCTCTTCCGGGACAGGGATTTACAATGAGCAGTTCTTG. Translated: CASSSSGTGIYNEQFL. The chain employs TRBV7-2 and TRBJ2-1; TRBD1 matches 9 bases. V shed 4 bases, J shed 4 bases, and the junction held 8 bases outside the gene matches. CDR3 length: 16 amino acids. Germline lookup yields CDR1 SGHTA and CDR2 FQGNSA.